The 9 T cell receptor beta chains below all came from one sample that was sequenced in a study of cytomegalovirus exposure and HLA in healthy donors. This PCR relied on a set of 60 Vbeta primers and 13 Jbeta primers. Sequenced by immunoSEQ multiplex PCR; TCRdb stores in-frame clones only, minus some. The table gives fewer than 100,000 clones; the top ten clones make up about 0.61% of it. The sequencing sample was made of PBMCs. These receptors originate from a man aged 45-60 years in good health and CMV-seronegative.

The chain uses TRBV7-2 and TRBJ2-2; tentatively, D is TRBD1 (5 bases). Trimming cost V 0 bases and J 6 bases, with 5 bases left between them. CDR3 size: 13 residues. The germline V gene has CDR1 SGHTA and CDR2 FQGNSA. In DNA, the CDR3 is TGTGCCAGCAGCTTAGCCAGGGCCGGGGAGCTGTTTTTT. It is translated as CASSLARAGELFF.

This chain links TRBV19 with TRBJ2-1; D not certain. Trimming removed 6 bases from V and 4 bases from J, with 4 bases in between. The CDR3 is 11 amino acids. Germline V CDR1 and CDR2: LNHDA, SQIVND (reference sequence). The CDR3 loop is CASRSYNEQFF. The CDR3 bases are TGTGCCAGTAGGTCGTACAATGAGCAGTTCTTC. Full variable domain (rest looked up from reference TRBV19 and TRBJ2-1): DGGITQSPKYLFRKEGQNVTLSCEQNLNHDAMYWYRQDPGQGLRLIYYSQIVNDFQKGDIAEGYSVSREKKESFPLTVTSAQKNPTAFYLCASRSYNEQFFGPGTRLTVL.

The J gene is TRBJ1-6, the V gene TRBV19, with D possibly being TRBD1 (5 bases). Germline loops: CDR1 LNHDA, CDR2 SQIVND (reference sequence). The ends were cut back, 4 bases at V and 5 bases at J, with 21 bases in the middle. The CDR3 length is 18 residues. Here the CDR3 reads CASSTLPGGRSHNSPLHF. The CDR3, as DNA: TGTGCCAGTAGTACCCTCCCGGGGGGTAGGTCCCATAATTCACCCCTCCACTTT.

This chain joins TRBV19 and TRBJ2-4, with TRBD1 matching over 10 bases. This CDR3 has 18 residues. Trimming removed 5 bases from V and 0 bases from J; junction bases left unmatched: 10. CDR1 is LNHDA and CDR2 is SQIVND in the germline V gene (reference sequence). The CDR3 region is CASSATGGYSIAKNIQYF. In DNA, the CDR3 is TGTGCCAGTAGTGCGACAGGGGGCTATTCCATAGCCAAAAACATTCAGTACTTC.

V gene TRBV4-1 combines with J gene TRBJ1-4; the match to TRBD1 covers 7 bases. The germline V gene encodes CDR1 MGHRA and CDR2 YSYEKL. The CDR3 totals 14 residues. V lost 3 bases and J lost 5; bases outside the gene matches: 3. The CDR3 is CASSQRQGNEKLFF. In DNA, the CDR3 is TGCGCCAGCAGCCAGAGACAGGGCAATGAAAAACTGTTTTTT.

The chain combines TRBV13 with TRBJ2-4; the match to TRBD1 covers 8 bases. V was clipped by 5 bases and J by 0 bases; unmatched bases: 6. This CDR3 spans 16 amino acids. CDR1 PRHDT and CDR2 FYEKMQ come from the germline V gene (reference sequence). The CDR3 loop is CASSPPGQGAKNIQYF. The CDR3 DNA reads TGTGCCAGCAGCCCCCCCGGACAGGGAGCCAAAAACATTCAGTACTTC.

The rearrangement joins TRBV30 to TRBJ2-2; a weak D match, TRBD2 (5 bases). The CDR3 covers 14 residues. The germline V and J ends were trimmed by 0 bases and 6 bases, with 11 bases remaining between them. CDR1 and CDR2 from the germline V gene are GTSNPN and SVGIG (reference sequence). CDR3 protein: CAWSVGLRPGELFF. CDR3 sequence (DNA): TGTGCCTGGAGTGTAGGACTTCGGCCCGGGGAGCTGTTTTTT.

As DNA, the CDR3 is TGTGCCAGCCGACAGGTTTCTGGCACCGGGGAGCTGTTTTTT. It specifies CASRQVSGTGELFF. The chain links TRBV19 to TRBJ2-2; possibly TRBD1 for D (6 bases). From germline, CDR1 is LNHDA and CDR2 SQIVND (reference sequence). V lost 9 bases and J 4 bases, leaving 15 bases between the germline ends. This CDR3 is 14 amino acids long. The full variable domain, completed using reference TRBV19 and TRBJ2-2, is DGGITQSPKYLFRKEGQNVTLSCEQNLNHDAMYWYRQDPGQGLRLIYYSQIVNDFQKGDIAEGYSVSREKKESFPLTVTSAQKNPTAFYLCASRQVSGTGELFFGEGSRLTVL.

The CDR3 here is CASSREGYGNQPQHF. The CDR3 coding sequence is TGTGCCAGCAGCAGGGAGGGGTACGGCAATCAGCCCCAGCATTTT. The V gene is TRBV9, the J gene TRBJ1-5; a weak D match, TRBD1 (5 bases). This CDR3 contains 15 residues. Trimming shortened V by 4 bases and J by 2 bases, and 13 bases separated the two germline ends. CDR1 is SGDLS, CDR2 YYNGEE, per germline. Based on the CDR3 plus reference TRBV9 and TRBJ1-5, the full variable domain is DSGVTQTPKHLITATGQRVTLRCSPRSGDLSVYWYQQSLDQGLQFLIQYYNGEERAKGNILERFSAQQFPDLHSELNLSSLELGDSALYFCASSREGYGNQPQHFGDGTRLSIL.